Listed here is a single TCR beta chain. Its antigen is not known. Germline values: CDR1 MGHRA, CDR2 YSYEKL. With V trimmed by 0 bases and J by 8 bases, 3 bases remained unmatched. The CDR3 extends over 13 amino acids. The sample is drawn from a study of cytomegalovirus exposure and HLA in healthy donors. General study results and limits: Most TCR sequences showed up rarely, but some public TCRs showed up in many donors. The authors assumed roughly uniform sequencing depth across donors for presence/absence analyses.

The PCR was carried out with 60 Vbeta primers and 13 Jbeta primers. Assay used: immunoSEQ multiplex PCR; TCRdb lists only in-frame clones, some missing. This sample lists some 200,000 clones; its ten largest clones have about 1.1%. This receptor was identified in a girl aged 2 to 9 in good health and CMV-seropositive. Sequencing input: PBMCs. The chain combines TRBV4-1 with TRBJ1-2, with TRBD1 identical over 7 bases. The CDR3 bases are TGCGCCAGCAGCCAAGATGGGGACAGAGGCTACACCTTC. Translation: CASSQDGDRGYTF.